This T cell receptor beta chain appears in the sequencing data of a study of regulatory T cells in long-lasting Graves disease. V was clipped by 6 bases and J by 0 bases, with 15 bases between them. The CDR3 has 15 residues. CDR1 is MNHNS, CDR2 SASEGT, per germline. Findings of the study overall: Not thyroid tissue but only peripheral blood was studied.

In regard to this clonotype: Its specificity is not known.

iRepertoire HTBI primers and Arm-PCR of CDR3 regions built TCR beta libraries. TCRdb reprocessed the multiplex PCR reads via MiXCR and lists one record per CDR3 protein. The sample consists of hundreds of thousands of distinct CDR3 sequences, roughly 15% of them appearing once. Time point given: newly diagnosed GD, antithyroid drugs for less than 3 months. The authors made the TCR library using RNA they extracted from PBMCs. Separately, the same data were catalogued under a study of T cells in Graves' hyperthyroidism and ophthalmopathy. From that report: Those patients with uncontrolled infection, other autoimmune disease, pregnancy or lactation were excluded.

The chain uses TRBV6-1 and TRBJ2-7; D ambiguous. This TCR was recovered from a woman aged 30 to 39 with Graves disease. This material consisted of peripheral blood mononuclear cells (PBMCs), taken at new diagnosis, from a patient treated with antithyroid drugs. CDR3: CASSMSGLSSYEQYF. CDR3 DNA: TGTGCCAGCAGCATGAGTGGCCTGAGCTCCTACGAGCAGTACTTC.